This record concerns one TCR beta chain sequence. Its antigen is currently unknown. Profiling relied on immunoSEQ multiplex PCR, and the TCRdb table lists in-frame clones only, not all of them. This table holds approximately 120,000 clones, 85% to 95% found once. This entry belongs to a study of cytomegalovirus exposure and HLA in healthy donors. The ends were cut back, 3 bases at V and 1 base at J, with 18 bases in the middle. CDR3 length: 16 residues. Looked up from germline, CDR1 is GTSNPN and CDR2 is SVGIG (reference sequence). Study-wide results and limits: Clusters of TCRs from the first cohort tended to co-occur in the approximately 130 validation repertoires (as a later analysis found).

The rearrangement joins TRBV30 to TRBJ1-2; no firm D call. This clonotype was obtained from a woman in her late teens or twenties in good health and CMV-seronegative. The specimen sequenced was PBMCs. CDR3 in amino acids: CAWRGQVELRNYGYTF. The CDR3 region has the DNA TGTGCCTGGAGGGGTCAAGTAGAACTACGTAACTATGGCTACACCTTC.